This TCR beta chain was recovered during a study of blood T cell repertoires in COVID-19. The overall study: PBMCs, B-cell-depleted T cells, or T cells provided the cDNA or gDNA that made up the material.

Germline V gene sequence: CDR1 LNHDA, CDR2 SQIVND (reference sequence). The CDR3 runs to 14 residues. The V end was cut by 3 bases, the J end by 3 bases, with 10 bases between. Data came from immunoSEQ multiplex PCR; TCRdb stores just in-frame clones and leaves some out. The sample shows approximately 200,000 clones, 80% to 90% of them seen only once. This chain links TRBV19 with TRBJ2-3, with D possibly matching TRBD1 (6 bases). The specimen sequenced was peripheral blood. The TCR originated in a man between 65 and 79 years old with active or convalescent COVID-19. CDR3 nucleotides: TGTGCCAGTAGTATGTTGCAGGGGACAGATACGCAGTATTTT. Translation gives CASSMLQGTDTQYF.